This passage covers 21 T cell receptor beta chains from one sample sequenced in a study of T cells after yellow fever vaccination. TCRdb reprocessed the 5' RACE reads via MiXCR and lists one record per CDR3 protein. Of 300,000 to 350,000 distinct CDR3 sequences in the sample, 4% were seen once. This material consisted of PBMCs, taken 5 days after the yellow fever booster vaccination. These receptors all stem from a man between 18 and 35 years old who received the YFV17D yellow fever vaccine.

The chain has TRBV7-9 and TRBJ1-5; D is uncertain. V was shortened by 4 bases and J by 6 bases, with 7 bases between the two germline ends. This CDR3 is built from 12 residues. Germline V lookup: CDR1 SEHNR, CDR2 FQNEAQ (reference sequence). The CDR3 loop reads CASSSTTQPQHF. DNA for the CDR3: TGTGCCAGCAGCTCCACGACTCAGCCCCAGCATTTT.

This clonotype was counted a few times. The chain employs TRBV5-1 and TRBJ2-1; D is perhaps TRBD1 (5 bases). V lost 4 bases to trimming and J lost 8 bases, with 16 bases between them. The germline gives CDR1 SGHRS, CDR2 YFSETQ. This CDR3 spans 14 amino acids. For the CDR3, the DNA is TGCGCCAGCAGCCGGACAACAACTACTCATGAGCAGTTCTTC. Its protein is CASSRTTTTHEQFF.

The chain recombines TRBV19 with TRBJ2-2; D might be TRBD1 (6 bases). The CDR3 contains 15 residues. The V gene's germline CDR1 is LNHDA and CDR2 SQIVND (reference sequence). V was pared by 6 bases and J by 1 base, with 12 bases between. CDR3 bases: TGTGCCAGTAGCACCGGGACACAGAACACCGGGGAGCTGTTTTTT. Protein sequence: CASSTGTQNTGELFF.

This clonotype was observed a handful of times. The chain carries TRBV7-8 and TRBJ2-2; D possibly uses TRBD1 or TRBD2 (6 bases each). V was cut by 5 bases and J by 1 base, with 14 bases left in between. The CDR3 is 16 residues long. CDR1 is SGHVS, CDR2 FQNEAQ, per germline. The CDR3 DNA reads as TGTGCCAGCAGCCCACGGGGGCAATTGAACACCGGGGAGCTGTTTTTT. Its protein product is CASSPRGQLNTGELFF.

The genes are TRBV9 and TRBJ1-2; D perhaps matches TRBD1 (6 bases). V was pared by 3 bases and J by 0 bases, with 12 bases between. Per germline, CDR1 SGDLS and CDR2 YYNGEE. This CDR3 comprises 15 residues. The CDR3 is CASSAQTGANYGYTF. CDR3 coding DNA: TGTGCCAGCAGCGCCCAGACAGGAGCTAACTATGGCTACACCTTC.

In this sample, this clonotype turned up a few times. The chain carries TRBV5-6 and TRBJ1-2; D remains ambiguous. The germline V gene encodes CDR1 SGHDT and CDR2 YYEEEE. The CDR3 has 12 amino acids. V was shortened by 1 base and J by 5 bases, with 6 bases between the two germline ends. In DNA, the CDR3 is TGTGCCAGCAGCTTGTTCCTTTATGGCTACACCTTC. Its protein is CASSLFLYGYTF.

This clonotype was detected ten times or more. The V call is TRBV10-3, the J call TRBJ2-5; 7 bases match TRBD2. Germline assignment: CDR1 ENHRY and CDR2 SYGVKD. Germline trimming cut 8 bases from V and 0 bases from J; bases unmatched to any gene: 9. The CDR3 spans 15 residues. The CDR3 loop reads CAIRSGGGDQETQYF. The DNA of the CDR3 is TGTGCCATCCGGTCGGGAGGCGGGGACCAAGAGACCCAGTACTTC.

This clonotype was observed at least ten times. The chain links TRBV4-2 to TRBJ1-6, with 11 bases aligning to TRBD1. CDR3 length: 16 amino acids. Germline-derived CDR1 and CDR2 are LGHNA and YNFKEQ. V was pared by 0 bases and J by 8 bases, with 3 bases of the junction left unmatched. The CDR3 reads CASSQDWGQGDSPLHF. The CDR3 DNA is TGTGCCAGCAGCCAAGATTGGGGACAGGGGGATTCACCCCTCCACTTT.

The rearrangement uses TRBV5-6 and TRBJ1-5; 8 bases fit TRBD1. Germline V gene lookup returns CDR1 SGHDT and CDR2 YYEEEE. The trim removed 0 bases at V and 6 bases at J, leaving 11 bases unmatched. The CDR3 has 17 residues. The CDR3: CASSLEGSGGGGQPQHF. CDR3 DNA sequence: TGTGCCAGCAGCTTGGAAGGTTCAGGGGGCGGTGGTCAGCCCCAGCATTTT.

Ten or more counts support this clonotype. The rearrangement links TRBV20-1 to TRBJ2-5; D not resolved. V lost 0 bases, J lost 0 bases, and 8 bases lay in between. The CDR3 has 14 amino acids. Germline CDR1 is DFQATT and CDR2 is SNEGSKA (reference sequence). The CDR3 bases are TGCAGTGCTAGAGATGCCACCAACCAAGAGACCCAGTACTTC. Encoded protein: CSARDATNQETQYF.

This CDR3 is CATSRGDTENYGYTF. Here the CDR3 DNA reads TGTGCCACCAGCAGAGGGGACACGGAAAACTATGGCTACACCTTC. The chain combines TRBV15 with TRBJ1-2; tentatively, D is TRBD1 (6 bases). The CDR3 sequence is 15 residues long. The V end was cut by 1 base, the J end by 2 bases, with 11 bases between. CDR1 and CDR2 (germline): LNHNV, YYDKDF (reference sequence). Full variable domain (missing parts from reference TRBV15 and TRBJ1-2): DAMVIQNPRYQVTQFGKPVTLSCSQTLNHNVMYWYQQKSSQAPKLLFHYYDKDFNNEADTPDNFQSRRPNTSFCFLDIRSPGLGDTAMYLCATSRGDTENYGYTFGSGTRLTVV.

This clonotype appeared many times. V and J are TRBV7-8 and TRBJ1-1; D ambiguous. CDR1 and CDR2 from the germline V gene are SGHVS and FQNEAQ. The CDR3 consists of 14 residues. The germline V and J ends were trimmed by 4 bases and 0 bases, with 9 bases remaining between them. DNA for the CDR3: TGTGCCAGCAGCTCGACGCCCTTGAACACTGAAGCTTTCTTT. It translates to CASSSTPLNTEAFF.

This clonotype has at least ten counts. The gene calls are TRBV9 and TRBJ2-2, with a tentative D call TRBD2 (6 bases). Germline V CDR1 and CDR2: SGDLS, YYNGEE. Trimming took off 7 bases at V and 3 bases at J, with 13 bases between the two ends. This CDR3 is built from 14 residues. The CDR3 sequence is CASDGGGHTGELFF. DNA for the CDR3: TGTGCCAGCGATGGGGGAGGACACACCGGGGAGCTGTTTTTT. The full variable domain, its missing parts supplied by reference TRBV9 and TRBJ2-2, is DSGVTQTPKHLITATGQRVTLRCSPRSGDLSVYWYQQSLDQGLQFLIQYYNGEERAKGNILERFSAQQFPDLHSELNLSSLELGDSALYFCASDGGGHTGELFFGEGSRLTVL.

This clonotype was observed a handful of times. The chain joins TRBV12-3 or TRBV12-4 to TRBJ1-5; 7 bases are shared with TRBD1. Trimming removed 3 bases from V and 4 bases from J; junction bases left unmatched: 6. This CDR3 has 15 residues. CDR3 in amino acids: CASSFSGGENQPQHF. The CDR3 DNA sequence: TGTGCCAGCAGTTTTTCAGGGGGTGAGAATCAGCCCCAGCATTTT.

This clonotype has just a few counts. The chain couples TRBV12-5 to TRBJ1-1; no firm D call. Trimming stripped 0 bases from V and 9 bases from J, with 11 bases between. CDR3 length equals 13 residues. Per germline, CDR1 LGHNT and CDR2 FRNRAP. The CDR3 here is CASGLVLEGKAFF. CDR3 nucleotides: TGTGCTAGTGGTTTGGTACTTGAGGGAAAAGCTTTCTTT. Using reference TRBV12-5 and TRBJ1-1 for the parts outside the CDR3, the full variable domain is DARVTQTPRHKVTEMGQEVTMRCQPILGHNTVFWYRQTMMQGLELLAYFRNRAPLDDSGMPKDRFSAEMPDATLATLKIQPSEPRDSAVYFCASGLVLEGKAFFGQGTRLTVV.

This clonotype was found many times. The CDR3 loop is CASSLRRGNTDTQYF. In DNA, the CDR3 is TGTGCCAGCAGTTTGAGGCGGGGGAACACAGATACGCAGTATTTT. This sequence joins TRBV12-3 or TRBV12-4 and TRBJ2-3; 7 bases are shared with TRBD2. Germline trimming cut 3 bases from V and 2 bases from J; bases unmatched to any gene: 5. The CDR3 contains 15 residues.

The genes are TRBV29-1 and TRBJ1-2; D is undetermined. The germline CDR1 and CDR2 sequences are SQVTM and ANQGSEA. V lost 4 bases, J lost 2 bases, and 5 bases lay in between. The CDR3 loop spans 11 amino acids. CDR3 sequence (DNA): TGCAGCGTTGCTGGGAACTATGGCTACACCTTC. This sequence encodes CSVAGNYGYTF.

This clonotype was seen a few times. The rearrangement joins TRBV20-1 to TRBJ1-1; D not resolved. CDR1 and CDR2 from the germline V gene are DFQATT and SNEGSKA (reference sequence). V was shortened by 3 bases and J by 1 base, with 12 bases between the two germline ends. CDR3 length: 14 residues. CDR3 DNA sequence: TGCAGTGCTAGCCCCCCCACCTCGAACACTGAAGCTTTCTTT. Translating it yields CSASPPTSNTEAFF.

In its sample, this clonotype was seen many times. The chain couples TRBV10-3 to TRBJ1-2; D not resolved. The CDR3 is made up of 14 amino acids. Trimming shortened V by 6 bases and J by 7 bases, and 18 bases separated the two germline ends. Germline V gives CDR1 ENHRY, CDR2 SYGVKD. CDR3 region: CAIRYSEAAAGYTF. The CDR3 DNA follows: TGTGCCATCAGGTATTCTGAGGCGGCCGCTGGCTACACCTTC.

This clonotype was counted a few times. The CDR3 DNA sequence: TGTGCCAGCAGTTACTCGATTCCGTTTTCCGGGGTTCAGCCCCAGCATTTT. Translated: CASSYSIPFSGVQPQHF. This rearrangement joins TRBV6-5 to TRBJ1-5; D remains ambiguous. Germline CDR1 is MNHEY and CDR2 is SVGAGI. The CDR3 covers 17 residues. Trimming cost V 0 bases and J 6 bases, with 18 bases left between them.

This clonotype has at least ten counts. V and J are TRBV3-1 and TRBJ2-2; the D call may be TRBD1 or TRBD2 (5 bases each). The V and J ends lost 4 bases and 8 bases respectively, with 8 bases between them. Per the germline V gene, CDR1 is LGHDT and CDR2 is YNNKEL (reference sequence). CDR3 length: 12 residues. The CDR3 region is CASSPGRGELFF. As DNA, the CDR3 is TGTGCCAGCAGCCCGGGACGTGGGGAGCTGTTTTTT.